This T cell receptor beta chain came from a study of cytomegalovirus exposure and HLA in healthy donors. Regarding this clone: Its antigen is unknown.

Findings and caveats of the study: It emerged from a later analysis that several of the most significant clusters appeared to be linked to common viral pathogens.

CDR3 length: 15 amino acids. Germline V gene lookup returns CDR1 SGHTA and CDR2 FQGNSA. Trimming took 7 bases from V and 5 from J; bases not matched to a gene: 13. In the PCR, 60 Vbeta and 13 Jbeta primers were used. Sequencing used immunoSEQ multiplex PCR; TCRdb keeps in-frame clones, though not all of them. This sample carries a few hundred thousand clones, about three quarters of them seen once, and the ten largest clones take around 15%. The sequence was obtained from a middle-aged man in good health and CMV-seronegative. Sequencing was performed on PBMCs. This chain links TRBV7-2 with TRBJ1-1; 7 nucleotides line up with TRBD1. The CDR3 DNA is TGTGCCAGCACCTCTATGGGGACAGCAAATACTGAAGCTTTCTTT. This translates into CASTSMGTANTEAFF.